The 5 T cell receptor beta chains listed next were all sequenced from one sample in a study of cytomegalovirus exposure and HLA in healthy donors. The PCR had 60 Vbeta and 13 Jbeta primers. Here immunoSEQ multiplex PCR was the method, and the copy in TCRdb shows in-frame clones only, minus some. This table holds 150,000 to 200,000 clones, 80% to 85% found once. Input material: PBMCs. The receptors derive from a woman aged 40 to 50 in good health and CMV-seronegative.

The gene calls are TRBV11-3 and TRBJ1-1; D uncertain. The CDR3 totals 11 residues. Trimming left V 3 bases short and J 3 bases short, with 2 bases between. CDR1 is SGHNT and CDR2 is YENEEA in the germline V gene. This chain's CDR3 is CASSFYTEAFF. The DNA of the CDR3 is TGTGCCAGCAGCTTCTACACTGAAGCTTTCTTT.

This clone was counted a few times. The rearrangement uses TRBV7-2 and TRBJ2-5, with D possibly being TRBD2 (6 bases). The germline CDR1 and CDR2 sequences are SGHTA and FQGNSA. The CDR3 spans 15 residues. Trimming took 3 bases from V and 1 from J, leaving 12 bases between them. This chain's CDR3 is CASSFSTGLQETQYF. The CDR3 DNA sequence: TGTGCCAGCAGCTTTAGTACGGGACTCCAAGAGACCCAGTACTTC.

This chain connects TRBV7-2 to TRBJ2-5, with 7 bases fitting TRBD1. The CDR3 runs 15 residues. The germline gives CDR1 SGHTA, CDR2 FQGNSA. V was clipped by 1 base and J by 4 bases; unmatched bases: 6. The chain's CDR3 is CASSLEGAGGETQYF. CDR3 nucleotides: TGTGCCAGCAGCTTAGAAGGGGCAGGGGGAGAGACCCAGTACTTC.

This sequence joins TRBV11-3 and TRBJ1-2, with TRBD1 matching 8 bases. The CDR3 is made up of 13 amino acids. V was clipped by 6 bases and J by 3 bases; unmatched bases: 3. In germline, CDR1 is SGHNT, CDR2 YENEEA. CDR3 DNA sequence: TGTGCCAGCAGTCCGGACAGGGACTATGGCTACACCTTC. The encoded protein is CASSPDRDYGYTF.

The chain's CDR3 is CASSDLSGGTRNEQFF. The CDR3 DNA reads as TGTGCCAGCAGCGACCTTAGCGGGGGGACCCGTAATGAGCAGTTCTTC. V and J are TRBV9 and TRBJ2-1, with 10 bases lining up with TRBD2. Germline CDR1 reads SGDLS; CDR2 reads YYNGEE. The CDR3 is 16 residues long. Germline trimming cut 3 bases from V and 7 bases from J; bases unmatched to any gene: 10.